This T cell receptor beta chain was captured by sequencing in a study of blood T cells in healthy people across ages. CDR3 size: 14 residues. CDR1 is DFQATT and CDR2 is SNEGSKA in the germline V gene (reference sequence). A second PCR, run for roughly 7 to 11 cycles, used a sample-barcoded 5' primer plus a J-beta primer mix. Each CDR3 protein gets one entry after TCRdb re-called the 5' RACE reads with MiXCR. Found here are about a million distinct CDR3 sequences, about 53% of them singletons; the top ten hold 20% to 25%. This clonotype was seen more than once but under ten times. The sequenced sample consisted of blood. The chain carries TRBV20-1 and TRBJ2-4; D not resolved. The end of the DNA is better explained by TRBJ2-5, so the J call may be wrong. The TCR comes from a woman aged 55-70 years in good health. The CDR3 region is CSARDRAGQETQYF. The DNA of the CDR3 is TGCAGTGCTAGAGATAGGGCAGGACAAGAGACCCAGTACTTC.